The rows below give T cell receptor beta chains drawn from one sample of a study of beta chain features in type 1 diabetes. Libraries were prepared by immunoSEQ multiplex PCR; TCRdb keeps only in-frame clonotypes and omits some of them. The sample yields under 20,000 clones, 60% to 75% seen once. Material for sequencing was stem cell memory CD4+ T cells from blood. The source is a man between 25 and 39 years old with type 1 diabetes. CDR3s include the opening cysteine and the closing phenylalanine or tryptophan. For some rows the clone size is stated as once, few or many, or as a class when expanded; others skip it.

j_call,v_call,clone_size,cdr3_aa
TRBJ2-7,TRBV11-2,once,CASSLDNLSYEQYF
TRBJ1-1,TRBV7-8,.,CASSPLRDSTEAFF
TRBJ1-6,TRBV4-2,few,CASSFDRVDTPLHF
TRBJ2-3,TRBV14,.,CASSPRTGLDTQYF
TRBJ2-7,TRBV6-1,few,CASSKGTGTYEQYF
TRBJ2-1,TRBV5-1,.,CASSLYGGSSSYNEQFF
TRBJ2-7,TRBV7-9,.,CASSAASYEQYF
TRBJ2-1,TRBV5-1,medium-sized,CASSLAGTISYNEQFF
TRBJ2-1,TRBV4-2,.,CASSLASLGTGRNEQFF
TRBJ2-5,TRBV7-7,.,CASSLSPGSQETQYF
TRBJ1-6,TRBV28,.,CASSPLPTGVRSPLHF
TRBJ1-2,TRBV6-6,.,CASSYLSGSGYTF
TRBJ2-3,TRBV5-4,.,CASSLGPGGLGGNTQYF
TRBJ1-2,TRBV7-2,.,CASSRDNNYGYTF
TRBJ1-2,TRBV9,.,CASSATGRMAGYTF
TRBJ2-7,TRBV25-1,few,CASSDPGTGQEQYF
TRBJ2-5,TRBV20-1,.,CSAPTVKTQYF
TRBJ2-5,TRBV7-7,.,CASSLELLEETQYF